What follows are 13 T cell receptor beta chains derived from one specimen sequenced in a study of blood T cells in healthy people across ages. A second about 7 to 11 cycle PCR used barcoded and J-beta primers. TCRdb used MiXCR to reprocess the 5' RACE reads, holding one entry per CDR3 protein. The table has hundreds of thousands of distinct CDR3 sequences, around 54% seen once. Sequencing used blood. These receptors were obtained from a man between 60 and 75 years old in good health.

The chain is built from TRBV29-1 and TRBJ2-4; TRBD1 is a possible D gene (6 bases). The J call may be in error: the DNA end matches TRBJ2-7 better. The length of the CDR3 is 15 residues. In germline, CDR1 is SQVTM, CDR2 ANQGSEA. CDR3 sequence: CSVEEDARTAYEQYF. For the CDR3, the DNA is TGCAGCGTTGAAGAAGATGCTAGGACAGCCTACGAGCAGTACTTC.

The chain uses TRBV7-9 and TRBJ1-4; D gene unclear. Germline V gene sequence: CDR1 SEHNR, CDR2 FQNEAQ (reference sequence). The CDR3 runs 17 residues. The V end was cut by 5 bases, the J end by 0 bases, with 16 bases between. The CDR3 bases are TGTGCCAGCAGCGTAGGGCTTTTTCCCCCAACTAATGAAAAACTGTTTTTT. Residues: CASSVGLFPPTNEKLFF.

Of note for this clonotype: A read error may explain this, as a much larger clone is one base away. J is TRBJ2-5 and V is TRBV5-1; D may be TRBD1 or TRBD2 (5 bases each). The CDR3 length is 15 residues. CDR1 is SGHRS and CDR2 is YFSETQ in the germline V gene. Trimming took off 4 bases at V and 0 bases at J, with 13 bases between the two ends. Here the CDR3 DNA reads TGCGCCAGCAGCATGGGGCGAGCGGACCAAGAGACCCAGTACTTC. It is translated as CASSMGRADQETQYF.

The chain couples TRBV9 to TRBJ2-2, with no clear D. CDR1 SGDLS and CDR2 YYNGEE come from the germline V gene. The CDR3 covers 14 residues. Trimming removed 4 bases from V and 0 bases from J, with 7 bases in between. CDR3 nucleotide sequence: TGTGCCAGCAGCACGACGACGAACACCGGGGAGCTGTTTTTT. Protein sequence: CASSTTTNTGELFF.

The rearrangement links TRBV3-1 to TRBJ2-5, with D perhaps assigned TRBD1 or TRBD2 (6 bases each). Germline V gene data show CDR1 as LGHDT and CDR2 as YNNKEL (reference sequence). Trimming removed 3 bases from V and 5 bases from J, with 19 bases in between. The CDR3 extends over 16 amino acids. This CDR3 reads CASSHRLSRGGETQYF. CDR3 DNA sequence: TGTGCCAGCAGCCATCGACTCTCCCGAGGGGGGGAGACCCAGTACTTC.

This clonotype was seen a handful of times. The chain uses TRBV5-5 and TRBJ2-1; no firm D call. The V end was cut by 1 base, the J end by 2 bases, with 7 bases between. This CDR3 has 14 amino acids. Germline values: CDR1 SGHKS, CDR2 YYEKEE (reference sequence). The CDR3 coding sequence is TGTGCCAGCAGCTTGTTCAATACCTACAATGAGCAGTTCTTC. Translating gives CASSLFNTYNEQFF.

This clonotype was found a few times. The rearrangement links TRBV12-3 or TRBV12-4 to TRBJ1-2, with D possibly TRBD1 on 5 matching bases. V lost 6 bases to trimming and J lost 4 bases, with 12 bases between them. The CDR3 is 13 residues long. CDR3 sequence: CASRRDGTYGYTF. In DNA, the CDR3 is TGTGCCAGCAGGCGGGACGGCACCTATGGCTACACCTTC.

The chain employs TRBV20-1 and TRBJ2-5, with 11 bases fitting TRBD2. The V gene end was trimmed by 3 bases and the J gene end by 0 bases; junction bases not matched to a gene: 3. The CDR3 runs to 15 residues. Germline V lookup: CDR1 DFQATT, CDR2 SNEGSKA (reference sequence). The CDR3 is CSARGGLADQETQYF. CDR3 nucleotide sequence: TGCAGTGCTAGGGGGGGACTAGCGGACCAAGAGACCCAGTACTTC.

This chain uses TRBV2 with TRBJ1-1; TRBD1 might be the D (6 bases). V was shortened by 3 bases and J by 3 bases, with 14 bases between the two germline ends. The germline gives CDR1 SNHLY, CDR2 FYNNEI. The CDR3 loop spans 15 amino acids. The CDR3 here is CASSEFGQGYTEAFF. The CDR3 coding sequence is TGTGCCAGCAGTGAGTTTGGCCAGGGGTACACTGAAGCTTTCTTT.

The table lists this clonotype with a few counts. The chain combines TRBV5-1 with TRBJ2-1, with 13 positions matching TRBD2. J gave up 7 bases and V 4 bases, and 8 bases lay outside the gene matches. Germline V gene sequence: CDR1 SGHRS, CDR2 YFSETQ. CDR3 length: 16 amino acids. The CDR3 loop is CASSPTSGGPENEQFF. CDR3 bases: TGCGCCAGCAGCCCGACTAGCGGGGGGCCTGAGAATGAGCAGTTCTTC.

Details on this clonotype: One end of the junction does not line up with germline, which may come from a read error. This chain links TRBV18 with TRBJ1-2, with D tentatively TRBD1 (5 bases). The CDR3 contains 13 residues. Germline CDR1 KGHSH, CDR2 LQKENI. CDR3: CASSLTDSYGHTF. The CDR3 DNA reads TGTGCCAGCTCCCTCACTGACAGCTATGGCCACACCTTC.

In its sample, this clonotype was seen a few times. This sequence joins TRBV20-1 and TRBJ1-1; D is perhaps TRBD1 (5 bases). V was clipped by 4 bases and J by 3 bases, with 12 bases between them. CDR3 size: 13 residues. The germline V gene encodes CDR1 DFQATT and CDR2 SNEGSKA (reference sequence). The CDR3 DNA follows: TGCAGTGCTACCGCCTGGGGGTACACTGAAGCTTTCTTT. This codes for CSATAWGYTEAFF.

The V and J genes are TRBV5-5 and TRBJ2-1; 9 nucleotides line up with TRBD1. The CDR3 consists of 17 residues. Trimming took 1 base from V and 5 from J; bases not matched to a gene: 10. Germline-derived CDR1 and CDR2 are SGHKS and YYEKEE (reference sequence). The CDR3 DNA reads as TGTGCCAGCAGCTTGAATCTGCCGGGACAGGGAAACAATGAGCAGTTCTTC. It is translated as CASSLNLPGQGNNEQFF. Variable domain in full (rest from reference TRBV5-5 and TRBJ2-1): DAGVTQSPTHLIKTRGQQVTLRCSPISGHKSVSWYQQVLGQGPQFIFQYYEKEERGRGNFPDRFSARQFPNYSSELNVNALLLGDSALYLCASSLNLPGQGNNEQFFGPGTRLTVL.